The rows below give T cell receptor beta chains drawn from one sample of a study of early T cells in non-severe SARS-CoV-2 infection. TCRdb re-called the 5' RACE reads through MiXCR, storing one row per CDR3 protein. The sample lists fewer than 50,000 distinct CDR3 sequences, around 5.7% occurring once. Specimen: whole blood. Receptor source: an adult who was a healthcare worker with PCR-confirmed SARS-CoV-2 infection or an uninfected control (not recorded which). CDR3s leave out the opening cysteine and the closing phenylalanine or tryptophan. Clone sizes are given selectively: once, few, many, or a class where the clone is expanded.

v_call	clone_size	j_call	cdr3_aa
TRBV7-9	many	TRBJ2-7	ASSLALGHEQY
TRBV19	many	TRBJ1-4	ASSMGHKDEKLF
TRBV3-1	-	TRBJ2-5	ASSHAGIQETQY
TRBV4-1	many	TRBJ1-6	ASSQVRGPTLPSWNSPLH
TRBV11-2	few	TRBJ2-5	ASSYPTGGGRQETQY
TRBV6-6	-	TRBJ2-6	ASSYSGTGANVLT
TRBV4-2	many	TRBJ2-1	ASSQARLAGGGEQF
TRBV28	many	TRBJ2-4	ASKPETGRVFENIQY
TRBV7-2	-	TRBJ2-5	ASSFSVRVQETQY
TRBV6-5	many	TRBJ1-5	ASRSGTGIFSNQPQH
TRBV20-1	many	TRBJ1-1	SARDQRKNTEAF
TRBV20-1	few	TRBJ2-1	SARDMRHEQF
TRBV20-1	few	TRBJ2-2	SAPGSGATGELF
TRBV6-5	-	TRBJ2-2	ASSRMGNTGELF
TRBV27	-	TRBJ2-2	ASSLKASGDSRDDTGELF
TRBV18	-	TRBJ2-1	ASSPRDTSYNEQF
TRBV5-4	many	TRBJ1-1	ASSLGLGSNTEAF
TRBV7-9	many	TRBJ2-1	ASSLGGVNNEQF
TRBV28	many	TRBJ2-7	ASSPAGQGADEQY
TRBV7-2	many	TRBJ2-7	ASSLLDIPPYEQY
TRBV9	many	TRBJ2-1	ASSPSGMAAYNEQF
TRBV2	-	TRBJ2-2	ASSVGNTGELF
TRBV7-2	few	TRBJ2-5	ASSSWTSGGRETQY
TRBV6-2/TRBV6-3	many	TRBJ2-2	ASIRGSLTGELF
TRBV6-1	few	TRBJ1-1	ASSVTGLSEAF
TRBV20-1	-	TRBJ1-1	SASRGGNTEAF
TRBV4-1	few	TRBJ2-2	ASSPLGAPGELF
TRBV28	-	TRBJ2-2	ASSWRNTGELF
TRBV20-1	many	TRBJ2-2	SAQMAYGNTGELF
TRBV28	-	TRBJ2-1	ASSLSVQGGKNEQF
TRBV9	many	TRBJ1-5	ASSVGGPNQPQH
TRBV19	-	TRBJ1-5	ASSTGVGGNQPQH
TRBV3-1	many	TRBJ2-3	ASSQIGGVRDTQY
TRBV6-4	many	TRBJ2-2	ASSDGSQAGELF
TRBV9	once	TRBJ2-3	ASSSSLAGGTDTQY
TRBV20-1	-	TRBJ1-5	SAGEAGPINQPQH
TRBV19	many	TRBJ2-2	ASTERTGELF
TRBV27	-	TRBJ2-3	ASSLLRTDTQY
TRBV27	many	TRBJ2-7	ASSLSRGPYEQY
TRBV12-3/TRBV12-4	many	TRBJ1-5	ASTSGGHNQPQH
TRBV10-2	many	TRBJ2-7	ASSPVGAPYEQY